This is a list of T cell receptor beta chains from one sample in a study of TIL therapy for anti-PD-1-resistant metastatic lung cancer. The repertoire was sequenced with immunoSEQ multiplex PCR; TCRdb's copy has only in-frame clones and lacks some. The sample holds 50,000 to 60,000 clones, 70% to 85% seen once. The specimen comprised tumor tissue, sampled at baseline. Every receptor here comes from a person aged 25 to 85 with non-small cell lung cancer. The CDR3 runs from the conserved cysteine through the conserved F or W. A D gene is named only where the DNA matches it firmly. Size is stated for part of the rows, as once, few or many counts, or as a class when the clone is expanded.

j_call d_call clone_size v_call cdr3_nt cdr3_aa
TRBJ2-1 NA NA TRBV27 TGTGCCAGCAGTTACAAGGGCAATGAGCAGTTCTTC CASSYKGNEQFF
TRBJ2-7 TRBD2 few TRBV7-8 TGTGCCAGCAGCTTAAGCCTAGCGGATACCTACGAGCAGTACTTC CASSLSLADTYEQYF
TRBJ2-7 TRBD1 NA TRBV6-5 TGTGCCAGCAGACAGGGGGGAAATGAGCAGTACTTC CASRQGGNEQYF
TRBJ2-5 TRBD2 NA TRBV7-9 TGTGCCAGCAGCTTAGTACTAGCGGAAGAGACCCAGTACTTC CASSLVLAEETQYF
TRBJ2-3 NA NA TRBV10-3 TGTGCCGCCTCCAGGGTGAGCACAGATACGCAGTATTTT CAASRVSTDTQYF
TRBJ1-4 NA once TRBV29-1 TGCAGCGTTGTGTTTAATGAAAAACTGTTTTTT CSVVFNEKLFF
TRBJ2-1 TRBD1 NA TRBV9 TGTGCCAGCAGCGTAGAAGGGACAGGGGGCATATGGAATGAGCAGTTCTTC CASSVEGTGGIWNEQFF
TRBJ1-6 NA few TRBV2 TGTGCCAGCAGTCCAATAGATAATTCACCCCTCCACTTT CASSPIDNSPLHF
TRBJ2-7 TRBD1 NA TRBV9 TGTGCCAGCAGCGTAGGGGGACAGGGAGGCGAGCAGTACTTC CASSVGGQGGEQYF
TRBJ2-5 NA few TRBV5-4 TGTGCCAGCAGCTTGGGCAGGCAAGAGACCCAGTACTTC CASSLGRQETQYF